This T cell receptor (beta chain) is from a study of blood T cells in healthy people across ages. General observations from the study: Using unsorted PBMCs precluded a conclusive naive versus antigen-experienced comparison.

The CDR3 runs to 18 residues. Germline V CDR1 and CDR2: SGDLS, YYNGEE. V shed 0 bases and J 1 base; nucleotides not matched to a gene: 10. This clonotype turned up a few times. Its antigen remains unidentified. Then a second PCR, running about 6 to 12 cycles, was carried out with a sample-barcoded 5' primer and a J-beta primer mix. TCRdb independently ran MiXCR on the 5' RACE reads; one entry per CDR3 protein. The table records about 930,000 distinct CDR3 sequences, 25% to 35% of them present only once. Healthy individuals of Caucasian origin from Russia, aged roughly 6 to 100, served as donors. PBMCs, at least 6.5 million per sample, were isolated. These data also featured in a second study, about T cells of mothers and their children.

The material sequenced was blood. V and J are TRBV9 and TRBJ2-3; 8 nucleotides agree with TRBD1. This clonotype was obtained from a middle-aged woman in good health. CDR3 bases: TGTGCCAGCAGCGTAGAACTTTACGTGACAGGGGGCACAGATACGCAGTATTTT. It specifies CASSVELYVTGGTDTQYF.